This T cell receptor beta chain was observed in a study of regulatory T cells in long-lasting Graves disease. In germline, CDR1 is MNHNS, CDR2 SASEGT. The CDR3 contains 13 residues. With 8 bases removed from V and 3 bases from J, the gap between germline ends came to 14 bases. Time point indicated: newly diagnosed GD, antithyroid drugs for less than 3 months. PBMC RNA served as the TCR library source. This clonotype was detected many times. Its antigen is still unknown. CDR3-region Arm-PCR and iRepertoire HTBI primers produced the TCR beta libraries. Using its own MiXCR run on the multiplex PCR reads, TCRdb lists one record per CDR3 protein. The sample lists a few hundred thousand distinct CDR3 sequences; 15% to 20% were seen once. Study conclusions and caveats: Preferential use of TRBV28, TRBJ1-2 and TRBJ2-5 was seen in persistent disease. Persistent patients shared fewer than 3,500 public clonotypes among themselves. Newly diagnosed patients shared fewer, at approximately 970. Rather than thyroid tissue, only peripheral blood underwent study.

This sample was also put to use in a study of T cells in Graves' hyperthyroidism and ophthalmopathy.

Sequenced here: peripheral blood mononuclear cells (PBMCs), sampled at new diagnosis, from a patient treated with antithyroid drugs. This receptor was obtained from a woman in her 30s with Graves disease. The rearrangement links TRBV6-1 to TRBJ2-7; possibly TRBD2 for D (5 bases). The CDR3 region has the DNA TGTGCCAGCTCAAGAGACGGGAACTACGAGCAGTACTTC. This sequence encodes CASSRDGNYEQYF.